Listed below are T cell receptor beta chains from one sample, sequenced in a study of T-cell reconstitution after alpha-beta-depleted transplantation in children. MiXCR, applied by TCRdb to the PCR reads, yields one record per CDR3 protein. Altogether some 50,000 distinct CDR3 sequences are present, approximately 8.7% being singletons, with the ten largest covering about 26%. This sample comprised PBMCs, mostly from graft donor cells, obtained 60 days after TCRalphabeta/CD19-depleted stem cell transplant. The source is a male patient aged 2 to 10 who had a stem cell transplant for chronic granulomatous disease, so the T cells may come from the graft donor. The CDR3 runs from the conserved cysteine through the conserved F or W. Each record gives: V gene, J gene, D gene, clone size, CDR3 protein, CDR3 DNA. A D gene is named only where the DNA matches it firmly. Size is omitted from some rows. Given values are once, few, many or a class for expanded clones.

v_gene: TRBV7-2; j_gene: TRBJ2-7; d_gene: .; abundance: many; CDR3aa: CASSRQTGTMYEQYF; CDR3nt: TGTGCCAGCAGCAGACAAACCGGGACAATGTACGAGCAGTACTTC
v_gene: TRBV3-1; j_gene: TRBJ2-1; d_gene: TRBD2; abundance: .; CDR3aa: CASTTQLAESFHEQFF; CDR3nt: TGTGCCAGCACCACCCAACTAGCGGAGTCCTTCCATGAGCAGTTCTTC
v_gene: TRBV6-5; j_gene: TRBJ1-5; d_gene: TRBD1; abundance: .; CDR3aa: CASRADRTNQPQHF; CDR3nt: TGTGCCAGCAGGGCGGACAGGACCAATCAGCCCCAGCATTTT
v_gene: TRBV27; j_gene: TRBJ2-3; d_gene: .; abundance: many; CDR3aa: CASNNPGPWGDTQYF; CDR3nt: TGTGCCAGCAACAACCCGGGACCCTGGGGAGATACGCAGTATTTT
v_gene: TRBV7-6; j_gene: TRBJ2-7; d_gene: .; abundance: many; CDR3aa: CASSAQPGTPYEQYF; CDR3nt: TGTGCCAGCAGCGCACAACCCGGGACACCCTACGAGCAGTACTTC
v_gene: TRBV29-1; j_gene: TRBJ1-2; d_gene: TRBD1; abundance: many; CDR3aa: CSVVGDRGNYGYTF; CDR3nt: TGCAGCGTTGTAGGTGACAGGGGGAACTATGGCTACACCTTC
v_gene: TRBV5-1; j_gene: TRBJ2-1; d_gene: .; abundance: many; CDR3aa: CASSPPDGNEQFF; CDR3nt: TGCGCCAGCAGCCCTCCGGACGGGAATGAGCAGTTCTTC
v_gene: TRBV18; j_gene: TRBJ1-2; d_gene: .; abundance: few; CDR3aa: CASSPPGTFYGYTF; CDR3nt: TGTGCCAGCTCACCACCGGGGACATTCTATGGCTACACCTTC
v_gene: TRBV20-1; j_gene: TRBJ2-1; d_gene: .; abundance: few; CDR3aa: CSAIGALNNEQFF; CDR3nt: TGCAGTGCTATTGGGGCACTAAACAATGAGCAGTTCTTC
v_gene: TRBV7-9; j_gene: TRBJ2-2; d_gene: .; abundance: .; CDR3aa: CTSLRLGANTGELFF; CDR3nt: TGTACCAGCTTACGATTAGGTGCGAACACCGGGGAGCTGTTTTTT
v_gene: TRBV19; j_gene: TRBJ2-6; d_gene: .; abundance: .; CDR3aa: CASSIVIWSGANVLTF; CDR3nt: TGTGCCAGTAGTATAGTGATATGGTCTGGGGCCAACGTCCTGACTTTC
v_gene: TRBV29-1; j_gene: TRBJ2-5; d_gene: .; abundance: many; CDR3aa: CSVVHFQETQYF; CDR3nt: TGCAGCGTTGTACATTTCCAAGAGACCCAGTACTTC
v_gene: TRBV11-2; j_gene: TRBJ2-5; d_gene: .; abundance: .; CDR3aa: CASSLGVLGLQETQYF; CDR3nt: TGTGCCAGCAGCTTAGGGGTCTTGGGACTCCAAGAGACCCAGTACTTC
v_gene: TRBV7-9; j_gene: TRBJ2-5; d_gene: .; abundance: few; CDR3aa: CASSSKLRGETQYF; CDR3nt: TGTGCCAGCAGCTCGAAACTACGGGGAGAGACCCAGTACTTC
v_gene: TRBV20-1; j_gene: TRBJ1-4; d_gene: TRBD1; abundance: many; CDR3aa: CSARQGTGGEKLFF; CDR3nt: TGCAGTGCGAGACAAGGGACAGGGGGTGAAAAACTGTTTTTT
v_gene: TRBV5-1; j_gene: TRBJ1-2; d_gene: .; abundance: many; CDR3aa: CASSIGDVPNYGYTF; CDR3nt: TGCGCCAGCAGCATCGGGGACGTACCTAACTATGGCTACACCTTC
v_gene: TRBV29-1; j_gene: TRBJ1-2; d_gene: .; abundance: .; CDR3aa: CGTLARGYTF; CDR3nt: TGCGGCACCCTCGCGAGGGGCTACACCTTC
v_gene: TRBV6-1; j_gene: TRBJ2-7; d_gene: TRBD1; abundance: many; CDR3aa: CASSSDRGTIYEQYF; CDR3nt: TGTGCCAGCAGCTCAGACAGGGGGACTATCTACGAGCAGTACTTC
v_gene: TRBV11-2; j_gene: TRBJ2-1; d_gene: .; abundance: many; CDR3aa: CASSPFIGSANEQFF; CDR3nt: TGTGCCAGCAGCCCCTTTATCGGGAGTGCAAATGAGCAGTTCTTC
v_gene: TRBV27; j_gene: TRBJ2-6; d_gene: TRBD1; abundance: .; CDR3aa: CASSFRARGLTGANVLTF; CDR3nt: TGTGCCAGCAGTTTCAGGGCCAGGGGGCTTACTGGGGCCAACGTCCTGACTTTC
v_gene: TRBV6-1; j_gene: TRBJ1-5; d_gene: .; abundance: few; CDR3aa: CASSEVTTNQRPQHF; CDR3nt: TGTGCCAGCAGTGAAGTCACGACAAACCAACGGCCCCAGCATTTT
v_gene: TRBV7-8; j_gene: TRBJ2-5; d_gene: .; abundance: many; CDR3aa: CASSQGTKETQYF; CDR3nt: TGTGCCAGCAGCCAGGGGACAAAGGAGACCCAGTACTTC
v_gene: TRBV9; j_gene: TRBJ2-1; d_gene: .; abundance: many; CDR3aa: CASSVAGEQFF; CDR3nt: TGTGCCAGCAGCGTAGCCGGAGAGCAGTTCTTC
v_gene: TRBV11-2; j_gene: TRBJ2-3; d_gene: .; abundance: many; CDR3aa: CASSLVYYGAASTDTQYF; CDR3nt: TGTGCCAGCAGCTTAGTTTACTATGGGGCGGCTAGCACAGATACGCAGTATTTT
v_gene: TRBV11-1; j_gene: TRBJ2-5; d_gene: .; abundance: many; CDR3aa: CASSLANQETQYF; CDR3nt: TGTGCCAGCAGCTTAGCGAACCAAGAGACCCAGTACTTC
v_gene: TRBV7-2; j_gene: TRBJ2-1; d_gene: TRBD2; abundance: .; CDR3aa: CASSFLGLAREQFF; CDR3nt: TGTGCCAGCAGCTTTTTGGGACTAGCCCGTGAGCAGTTCTTC
v_gene: TRBV6-2/TRBV6-3; j_gene: TRBJ2-4; d_gene: .; abundance: many; CDR3aa: CASSGVVKNIQYF; CDR3nt: TGTGCCAGCAGTGGGGTGGTCAAGAACATTCAGTACTTC
v_gene: TRBV7-9; j_gene: TRBJ2-7; d_gene: .; abundance: many; CDR3aa: CASSLEPGSTYEQYF; CDR3nt: TGTGCCAGCAGCTTAGAGCCGGGGAGCACCTACGAGCAGTACTTC
v_gene: TRBV20-1; j_gene: TRBJ1-1; d_gene: TRBD1; abundance: .; CDR3aa: CSARDRRDTEAFF; CDR3nt: TGCAGTGCGCGGGACAGGCGAGACACTGAAGCTTTCTTT
v_gene: TRBV5-1; j_gene: TRBJ2-7; d_gene: TRBD1; abundance: many; CDR3aa: CASSWTGTYEQYF; CDR3nt: TGCGCCAGCAGCTGGACAGGAACCTACGAGCAGTACTTC
v_gene: TRBV27; j_gene: TRBJ1-5; d_gene: .; abundance: .; CDR3aa: CASSLWGTDRNYQPQHF; CDR3nt: TGTGCCAGCAGTTTATGGGGTACGGACAGAAACTATCAGCCCCAGCATTTT
v_gene: TRBV7-9; j_gene: TRBJ1-4; d_gene: .; abundance: few; CDR3aa: CASSLVGSGNEKLFF; CDR3nt: TGTGCCAGCAGCTTAGTGGGGTCGGGTAATGAAAAACTGTTTTTT
v_gene: TRBV7-2; j_gene: TRBJ2-5; d_gene: .; abundance: few; CDR3aa: CASSLRFSAGGLETQYF; CDR3nt: TGTGCCAGCAGCTTACGTTTTTCGGCAGGGGGGTTAGAGACCCAGTACTTC
v_gene: TRBV29-1; j_gene: TRBJ2-1; d_gene: TRBD1; abundance: few; CDR3aa: CSGRDRSTYNEQFF; CDR3nt: TGCAGCGGCAGGGACAGGAGTACCTACAATGAGCAGTTCTTC
v_gene: TRBV30; j_gene: TRBJ2-1; d_gene: TRBD2; abundance: .; CDR3aa: CAWRTSGSYNEQFF; CDR3nt: TGTGCCTGGAGGACTAGCGGGAGTTACAATGAGCAGTTCTTC
v_gene: TRBV6-1; j_gene: TRBJ1-2; d_gene: TRBD1; abundance: few; CDR3aa: CASSVRTGWGYTF; CDR3nt: TGTGCCAGCAGTGTTAGGACAGGGTGGGGCTACACCTTC
v_gene: TRBV10-3; j_gene: TRBJ1-3; d_gene: .; abundance: many; CDR3aa: CAIRKTPGNTIYF; CDR3nt: TGTGCCATCAGGAAGACACCTGGAAACACCATATATTTT
v_gene: TRBV20-1; j_gene: TRBJ2-3; d_gene: .; abundance: many; CDR3aa: CSAREPHTDTQYF; CDR3nt: TGCAGTGCGAGGGAGCCGCACACAGATACGCAGTATTTT
v_gene: TRBV6-6; j_gene: TRBJ2-1; d_gene: .; abundance: few; CDR3aa: CASSPVANEQFF; CDR3nt: TGTGCCAGCAGTCCAGTAGCCAATGAGCAGTTCTTC
v_gene: TRBV20-1; j_gene: TRBJ2-1; d_gene: TRBD2; abundance: many; CDR3aa: CSAMGLAGIYNEQFF; CDR3nt: TGCAGTGCCATGGGACTAGCGGGAATTTACAATGAGCAGTTCTTC
v_gene: TRBV7-9; j_gene: TRBJ1-5; d_gene: .; abundance: .; CDR3aa: CASSSMGAGPHQPQHF; CDR3nt: TGTGCCAGCAGCTCAATGGGAGCAGGGCCACATCAGCCCCAGCATTTT
v_gene: TRBV5-1; j_gene: TRBJ1-1; d_gene: .; abundance: .; CDR3aa: CASSLGGPGRNTEAFF; CDR3nt: TGCGCCAGCAGCTTGGGGGGACCGGGACGGAACACTGAAGCTTTCTTT
v_gene: TRBV11-2; j_gene: TRBJ2-7; d_gene: TRBD2; abundance: few; CDR3aa: CASTLNGGGEQYF; CDR3nt: TGTGCCAGTACATTGAACGGGGGGGGGGAGCAGTACTTC
v_gene: TRBV20-1; j_gene: TRBJ1-5; d_gene: TRBD1; abundance: many; CDR3aa: CSARDYRGSNQPQHF; CDR3nt: TGCAGTGCTAGAGATTACAGGGGGAGCAATCAGCCCCAGCATTTT
v_gene: TRBV4-1; j_gene: TRBJ2-1; d_gene: .; abundance: few; CDR3aa: CASSQVGSEQFF; CDR3nt: TGCGCCAGCAGCCAAGTCGGGAGTGAGCAGTTCTTC
v_gene: TRBV9; j_gene: TRBJ2-1; d_gene: TRBD2; abundance: .; CDR3aa: CASSVSGRAFGNEQFF; CDR3nt: TGTGCCAGCAGCGTCTCCGGGAGGGCCTTCGGCAATGAGCAGTTCTTC